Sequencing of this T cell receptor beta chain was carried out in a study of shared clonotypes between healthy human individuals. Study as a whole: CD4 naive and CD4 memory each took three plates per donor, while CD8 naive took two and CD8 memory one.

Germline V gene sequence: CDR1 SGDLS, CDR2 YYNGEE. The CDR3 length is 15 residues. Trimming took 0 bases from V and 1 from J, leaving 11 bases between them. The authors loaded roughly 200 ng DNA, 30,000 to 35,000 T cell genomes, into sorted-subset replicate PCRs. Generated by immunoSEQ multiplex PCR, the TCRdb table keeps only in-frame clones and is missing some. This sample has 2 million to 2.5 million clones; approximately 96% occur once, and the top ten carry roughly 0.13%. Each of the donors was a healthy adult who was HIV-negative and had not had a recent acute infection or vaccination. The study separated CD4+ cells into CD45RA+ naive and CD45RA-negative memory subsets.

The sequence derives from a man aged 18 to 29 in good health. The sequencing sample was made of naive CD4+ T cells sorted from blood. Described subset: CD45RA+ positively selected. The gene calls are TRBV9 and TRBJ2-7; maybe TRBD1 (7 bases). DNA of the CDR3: TGTGCCAGCAGCGTAGAGGAGGGACAGTCCTACGAGCAGTACTTC. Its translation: CASSVEEGQSYEQYF.